The 2 T cell receptor beta chains in this list originate from one sample, sequenced in a study of CD8 T cells in Susac syndrome. Reverse transcription of roughly 0.5 to 1 ug RNA was carried out with random hexamers. TCRdb reprocessed the immunoSEQ multiplex PCR reads with MiXCR, giving one entry per CDR3 protein. In the table there are some 150,000 distinct CDR3 sequences, around 95% of which are singletons. The sample consisted of CD8+ T cells from PBMCs. The source of these receptors is a human donor with multiple sclerosis.

J is TRBJ2-1 and V is TRBV7-2, with D hard to call. Trimming stripped 4 bases from V and 1 base from J, with 5 bases between. The germline V gene has CDR1 SGHTA and CDR2 FQGNSA. CDR3 length: 13 amino acids. In DNA form, the CDR3 reads TGTGCCAGCAGCTGGGAATCCTACAATGAGCAGTTCTTC. It encodes CASSWESYNEQFF.

The rearrangement joins TRBV27 to TRBJ2-1; D gene uncertain. This CDR3 is 11 amino acids long. V dropped 2 bases and J dropped 9 bases, with 5 bases sitting between them. Germline CDR1 reads MNHEY; CDR2 reads SMNVEV (reference sequence). CDR3 residues: CASSLGPEQFF. The CDR3 coding sequence is TGTGCCAGCAGTTTAGGTCCTGAGCAGTTCTTC.